A selection of T cell receptor beta chains follows, all from one sample in a study of T cells in Graves' hyperthyroidism and ophthalmopathy. A single record per CDR3 protein comes from TCRdb applying MiXCR to the multiplex PCR reads. In the table there are about 640,000 distinct CDR3 sequences, over 40% of which are singletons. The specimen sequenced was peripheral blood or thyroid tissue (not recorded which). The receptors derive from an adult man with Graves' disease, either hyperthyroidism or ophthalmopathy (not recorded which). Both conserved end residues are part of each CDR3. Each record gives: clone size, J gene, D gene, V gene, CDR3 DNA, CDR3 protein. The D gene is left open where the match is weak. Clone size is not always given. Where it is, it says once, few, many or a class for expanded clones.

abundance: many; j_gene: TRBJ1-1; d_gene: TRBD1; v_gene: TRBV2; CDR3nt: TGTGCCAGCAGTTACACAGGGGACACTGAAGCTTTCTTT; CDR3aa: CASSYTGDTEAFF
abundance: NA; j_gene: TRBJ2-7; d_gene: TRBD1; v_gene: TRBV10-3; CDR3nt: TGTGCCATCAGTAGCGGGACAGGGGGCGAGCAGTACTTC; CDR3aa: CAISSGTGGEQYF
abundance: many; j_gene: TRBJ1-1; d_gene: NA; v_gene: TRBV29-1; CDR3nt: TGCAGCGTTGAAGGGGAGCGGTCGAACACTGAAGCTTTCTTT; CDR3aa: CSVEGERSNTEAFF
abundance: NA; j_gene: TRBJ2-5; d_gene: NA; v_gene: TRBV29-1; CDR3nt: TGCAGCAGTTTGGGGGATTCGGAGACCCAGTACTTC; CDR3aa: CSSLGDSETQYF
abundance: NA; j_gene: TRBJ1-3; d_gene: NA; v_gene: TRBV10-2; CDR3nt: TGTGCCAGCAACGCAGCGAGAAACACCATATATTTT; CDR3aa: CASNAARNTIYF
abundance: many; j_gene: TRBJ2-7; d_gene: NA; v_gene: TRBV7-9; CDR3nt: TGTGCCAGCAGCGACACGGGAAGCTCCTACGAGCAGTACTTC; CDR3aa: CASSDTGSSYEQYF
abundance: NA; j_gene: TRBJ1-1; d_gene: TRBD1; v_gene: TRBV2; CDR3nt: TGTGCCAGCGCCCGAGGACAGGGGATCGGGAGCACTGAAGCTTTCTTT; CDR3aa: CASARGQGIGSTEAFF
abundance: few; j_gene: TRBJ2-2; d_gene: TRBD1; v_gene: TRBV7-2; CDR3nt: TGTGCCAGCAGCTTCCAGACAGGGAGCACCGGGGAGCTGTTTTTT; CDR3aa: CASSFQTGSTGELFF
abundance: few; j_gene: TRBJ1-1; d_gene: NA; v_gene: TRBV9; CDR3nt: TGTGCCAGCAGCGTAGTGGCAGGGGAAAAAGCTTTCTTT; CDR3aa: CASSVVAGEKAFF
abundance: many; j_gene: TRBJ1-4; d_gene: NA; v_gene: TRBV2; CDR3nt: TGTGCCAGCACACTATTGTCGGGACCGAAGCGTGAAAAACTGTTTTTT; CDR3aa: CASTLLSGPKREKLFF
abundance: NA; j_gene: TRBJ2-7; d_gene: NA; v_gene: TRBV7-2; CDR3nt: TGTGCCAGCAGCTTAGGAGCGTCGGTCCTCGTTGACGAGCAGTACTTC; CDR3aa: CASSLGASVLVDEQYF
abundance: NA; j_gene: TRBJ2-7; d_gene: NA; v_gene: TRBV19; CDR3nt: TGTGCCAGTAGAAAGGGGCCCCAACCTGACTACGAGCAGTACTTC; CDR3aa: CASRKGPQPDYEQYF
abundance: few; j_gene: TRBJ2-5; d_gene: NA; v_gene: TRBV7-9; CDR3nt: TGTGCCAGCAGCCCCCGCTTGGGGGTCCAAGAGACCCAGTACTTC; CDR3aa: CASSPRLGVQETQYF
abundance: NA; j_gene: TRBJ1-2; d_gene: NA; v_gene: TRBV19; CDR3nt: TGTGCCAGTAGTACATCACAAGAAAACTATGGCTACACCTTC; CDR3aa: CASSTSQENYGYTF
abundance: NA; j_gene: TRBJ1-4; d_gene: NA; v_gene: TRBV5-1; CDR3nt: TGCGCCAGCAGCACGAGAGGTGAAAAACTGTTTTTT; CDR3aa: CASSTRGEKLFF
abundance: NA; j_gene: TRBJ1-2; d_gene: NA; v_gene: TRBV2; CDR3nt: TGTGCCAGCAATATAACCAGGGCAGGTGGCTACACCTTC; CDR3aa: CASNITRAGGYTF
abundance: once; j_gene: TRBJ1-2; d_gene: NA; v_gene: TRBV20-1; CDR3nt: TGCAGTGCTAGATACCCCGCACGGTACTATGGCTACACCTTC; CDR3aa: CSARYPARYYGYTF
abundance: NA; j_gene: TRBJ1-5; d_gene: TRBD1; v_gene: TRBV20-1; CDR3nt: TGTGCCTGGGATACGGACAGGGCCCGCAATCAGCCCCAGCATTTT; CDR3aa: CAWDTDRARNQPQHF
abundance: NA; j_gene: TRBJ2-7; d_gene: TRBD2; v_gene: TRBV6-1; CDR3nt: TGTGCCAGCAGTGCTACTAGCGGGAGTAAGGACGAGCAGTACTTC; CDR3aa: CASSATSGSKDEQYF
abundance: NA; j_gene: TRBJ1-6; d_gene: TRBD1; v_gene: TRBV10-3; CDR3nt: TGTGCCATCAGCGGGACAGGGGTTAGGAATTCACCCCTCCACTTT; CDR3aa: CAISGTGVRNSPLHF
abundance: many; j_gene: TRBJ1-5; d_gene: NA; v_gene: TRBV9; CDR3nt: TGTGCCAGCAGCGTAGGGGTCAATCAGCCCCAGCATTTT; CDR3aa: CASSVGVNQPQHF
abundance: NA; j_gene: TRBJ1-2; d_gene: NA; v_gene: TRBV29-1; CDR3nt: TGCAGCGCCGGGACTAGTGCCGGGGGCTACACCTTC; CDR3aa: CSAGTSAGGYTF
abundance: many; j_gene: TRBJ1-2; d_gene: NA; v_gene: TRBV29-1; CDR3nt: TGCAGCGTTGAAGACTCTAAACTGGACACCTTC; CDR3aa: CSVEDSKLDTF
abundance: many; j_gene: TRBJ2-7; d_gene: NA; v_gene: TRBV7-2; CDR3nt: TGTGCCAGCAGCTTGGCACAGGGTCTGCACGAGCAGTACTTC; CDR3aa: CASSLAQGLHEQYF
abundance: NA; j_gene: TRBJ1-5; d_gene: TRBD1; v_gene: TRBV29-1; CDR3nt: TGCAGCGCTGCGACAGGGACGAATCAGCCCCAGCATTTT; CDR3aa: CSAATGTNQPQHF
abundance: NA; j_gene: TRBJ1-2; d_gene: NA; v_gene: TRBV29-1; CDR3nt: TGCAGCGTTCTCCCCCAGACAATATCCTCCGGCTACACCTTC; CDR3aa: CSVLPQTISSGYTF
abundance: NA; j_gene: TRBJ2-7; d_gene: TRBD2; v_gene: TRBV9; CDR3nt: TGTGCCAGCGGGCCAGGGAGGGACGAGCAGTACTTC; CDR3aa: CASGPGRDEQYF
abundance: many; j_gene: TRBJ2-6; d_gene: NA; v_gene: TRBV2; CDR3nt: TGTGCCAGCAGTGGAGTGGCCTCTGGGGCCAACGTCCTGACTTTC; CDR3aa: CASSGVASGANVLTF
abundance: few; j_gene: TRBJ1-5; d_gene: NA; v_gene: TRBV12-3/TRBV12-4; CDR3nt: TGTGCTAGTGGGATTGATCAGCCCCAGCATTTT; CDR3aa: CASGIDQPQHF